The clone carrying this TCR beta chain was detected a few times. Its matching antigen is unknown. 60 Vbeta and 13 Jbeta primers were used in PCR. The protocol was immunoSEQ multiplex PCR, while the TCRdb copy is restricted to in-frame clones and leaves out a portion. The sample lists 150,000 to 200,000 clones, roughly four fifths occurring once. The data belong to a study of cytomegalovirus exposure and HLA in healthy donors. Study-level information: HLA-typed donors were the source of around 87 million unique TCRs, which an early data release held. The study, taken as a whole, reports: An observed cluster of highly shared sequence variants was recorded as a likely sequencing artifact. Later, an analysis found that common viral pathogens appeared to be linked with several of the most significant clusters. Looking again later, the authors saw that most CMV-associated TCR beta chains seemed HLA-restricted.

Germline CDR1 is MNHEY and CDR2 is SMNVEV (reference sequence). The CDR3 covers 16 residues. The germline V and J ends were trimmed by 0 bases and 4 bases, with 15 bases remaining between them. The source is a woman in her twenties or thirties in good health and CMV-seronegative. Sequences were obtained from PBMCs. The rearrangement uses TRBV27 and TRBJ1-2; possibly TRBD1 for D (6 bases). Here the CDR3 DNA reads TGTGCCAGCAGTTTATCGATTTCCCCGGACAGCTATGGCTACACCTTC. It encodes CASSLSISPDSYGYTF.